This T cell receptor beta chain was documented in a study of immune evolution from preneoplasia to lung adenocarcinoma. The protocol was immunoSEQ multiplex PCR, while the TCRdb copy is restricted to in-frame clones and leaves out a portion. The sample records around 8,000 clones, about 79% being singletons. Between about 2014 and 2018, patients underwent resection in Japan or China. About this clone itself: Its specificity is not known.

V gave up 0 bases and J gave up 2 bases, with 10 bases separating them. Germline V gene data show CDR1 as MNHNY and CDR2 as SVGAGI (reference sequence). The CDR3 consists of 15 residues. Study results and caveats: Top clone frequencies peaked in normal lung, apparently declining through invasive adenocarcinoma. Later-stage lesions appeared to have more T cells, more diversity, less clonality.

Sequenced material: FFPE invasive lung adenocarcinoma tissue. The chain has TRBV6-6 and TRBJ1-2; no clear D gene. This receptor was obtained from a person aged 50 or older with lung adenocarcinoma. In DNA form, the CDR3 reads TGTGCCAGCAGTTACTCTAGATACCTAAACTATGGCTACACCTTC. This encodes CASSYSRYLNYGYTF.